Presented here are 29 T cell receptor beta chains from one specimen sequenced in a study of beta chain features in type 1 diabetes. The study reverse transcribed the entire isolated RNA, so it sequenced expressed TCRB transcripts. Repertoires were generated with immunoSEQ multiplex PCR, while TCRdb's copy carries only in-frame clones and drops some. The data show 300,000 to 400,000 clones, with roughly 13% seen just once and around 0.02% held by the top ten. Specimen: naive CD4+ T cells from blood. The source of these receptors is a man younger than 30 in good health.

The rearrangement links TRBV5-1 to TRBJ2-5, with D hard to call. Trimming took off 4 bases at V and 5 bases at J, with 12 bases between the two ends. This CDR3 is built from 13 residues. CDR1 and CDR2 from the germline V gene are SGHRS and YFSETQ. The CDR3 spells CASSLPRWETQYF. In nucleotides, the CDR3 is TGCGCCAGCAGCCTCCCCAGGTGGGAGACCCAGTACTTC.

The table lists this clone with a few counts. The rearrangement joins TRBV6-5 to TRBJ2-7; 7 bases map to TRBD2. Trimming removed 6 bases from V and 3 bases from J; junction bases left unmatched: 8. The CDR3 is 14 residues long. Germline assignment: CDR1 MNHEY and CDR2 SVGAGI. CDR3 residues: CASSNGRENYEQYF. The CDR3 DNA reads as TGTGCCAGCAGCAACGGGCGGGAGAACTACGAGCAGTACTTC.

The chain joins TRBV4-3 to TRBJ1-3; D gene unclear. The CDR3 extends over 14 amino acids. V dropped 0 bases and J dropped 1 base, with 4 bases sitting between them. Per the germline V gene, CDR1 is LGHNA and CDR2 is YSLEER. In DNA form, the CDR3 reads TGCGCCAGCAGCCAAGATGCGTCTGGAAACACCATATATTTT. Amino acid sequence: CASSQDASGNTIYF.

CDR3: CASSEEGRGASGTQYF. The CDR3 DNA sequence: TGTGCCAGCAGTGAGGAGGGACGGGGAGCCTCGGGTACGCAGTATTTT. The rearrangement links TRBV2 to TRBJ2-3; perhaps TRBD2 as D (6 bases). V shed 3 bases and J shed 8 bases, with 21 bases lying between them. The CDR3 spans 16 residues. Germline V gene lookup returns CDR1 SNHLY and CDR2 FYNNEI.

This rearrangement joins TRBV4-3 to TRBJ2-3, with 7 bases matching TRBD2. Germline V gene data show CDR1 as LGHNA and CDR2 as YSLEER. V gave up 2 bases and J gave up 2 bases; unmatched junction bases: 4. This CDR3 is 15 amino acids long. For the CDR3, the DNA is TGCGCCAGCAGCCAATACCTAGCGGACACAGATACGCAGTATTTT. Protein: CASSQYLADTDTQYF.

This clone showed up just a few times. The sample holds other DNA sequences that translate to the same CDR3. The J gene is TRBJ2-7, the V gene TRBV11-2; no definite D call. The CDR3 sequence is 11 residues long. CDR1 SGHAT and CDR2 FQNNGV come from the germline V gene. The V and J ends lost 5 bases and 2 bases respectively, with 4 bases between them. The CDR3 bases are TGTGCCAGCAGCCCAGCCTACGAGCAGTACTTC. Translating gives CASSPAYEQYF.

There are a few counts of this clone. This chain connects TRBV6-6 to TRBJ1-5; 12 bases are shared with TRBD1. The CDR3 sequence is 16 residues long. Germline trimming cut 5 bases from V and 6 bases from J; bases unmatched to any gene: 8. The germline gives CDR1 MNHNY, CDR2 SVGAGI (reference sequence). The CDR3 DNA reads TGTGCCAGCAGTCACGGGGGACAGGGGGCATGTCAGCCCCAGCATTTT. As protein: CASSHGGQGACQPQHF.

This chain uses TRBV29-1 with TRBJ2-6; no clear D gene. V gave up 5 bases and J gave up 0 bases, with 11 bases separating them. In germline, CDR1 is SQVTM, CDR2 ANQGSEA. CDR3 length equals 15 residues. The CDR3 reads CSVPKESSGANVLTF. As DNA, the CDR3 is TGCAGCGTTCCCAAGGAGTCCTCTGGGGCCAACGTCCTGACTTTC.

The V gene is TRBV7-2, the J gene TRBJ2-3; 7 positions agree with TRBD2. V shed 1 base and J 3 bases; nucleotides not matched to a gene: 7. Per the germline V gene, CDR1 is SGHTA and CDR2 is FQGNSA. CDR3 length: 16 residues. CDR3 nucleotides: TGTGCCAGCAGCTTAGGTGGGAGGGCCCGTACAGATACGCAGTATTTT. Amino acids: CASSLGGRARTDTQYF.

This clone was recorded a few times. The CDR3 DNA follows: TGTGCCAGCAGCTCAGGCCTCCGCACAGATACGCAGTATTTT. This sequence encodes CASSSGLRTDTQYF. The genes are TRBV11-2 and TRBJ2-3; D gene unclear. The CDR3 is 14 amino acids. Looked up from germline, CDR1 is SGHAT and CDR2 is FQNNGV. The V gene lost 4 bases and the J gene lost 1 base, with 9 bases spanning the gap.

This chain uses TRBV6-5 with TRBJ1-1, with D possibly being TRBD1 (6 bases). V was trimmed by 8 bases and J by 4 bases, leaving 14 bases between them. This CDR3 has 13 residues. Germline CDR1 MNHEY, CDR2 SVGAGI. The DNA of the CDR3 is TGTGCCAGCGGGGGGGGGCGCGGCACTGAAGCTTTCTTT. Its protein is CASGGGRGTEAFF.

The table lists this clone with a few counts. The chain links TRBV30 to TRBJ1-5; D uncertain. Germline V lookup: CDR1 GTSNPN, CDR2 SVGIG (reference sequence). V lost 0 bases and J 0 bases, leaving 12 bases between the germline ends. The CDR3 length is 16 residues. The DNA for the CDR3 is TGTGCCTGGAGTGTACTGGGAGGGCATAGCAATCAGCCCCAGCATTTT. Its translation is CAWSVLGGHSNQPQHF.

This clone was counted between two and nine times. The chain combines TRBV30 with TRBJ1-5; possibly TRBD1 for D (6 bases). V was trimmed by 3 bases and J by 6 bases, leaving 12 bases between them. In germline, CDR1 is GTSNPN, CDR2 SVGIG (reference sequence). CDR3 length equals 13 residues. The CDR3 protein is CAWRKGGGQPQHF. The CDR3 DNA sequence: TGTGCCTGGAGGAAGGGAGGGGGTCAGCCCCAGCATTTT.

A note on this clone: Other DNA sequences in this specimen translate into the identical CDR3. The chain has TRBV5-4 and TRBJ2-5; no definite D call. CDR1 SGHNT and CDR2 YYREEE come from the germline V gene (reference sequence). Trimming left V 0 bases short and J 2 bases short, with 8 bases between. This CDR3 is built from 14 residues. The CDR3: CASSLGGSQETQYF. The CDR3 DNA reads as TGTGCCAGCAGCTTGGGTGGCAGTCAAGAGACCCAGTACTTC.

This clone was detected only a few times. Written as DNA, the CDR3 is TGTGCCAGCAGGGTAAGCACACAGAGGAACACTGAAGCTTTCTTT. Amino acid sequence: CASRVSTQRNTEAFF. The chain couples TRBV6-5 to TRBJ1-1; D is undetermined. This CDR3 region has 15 residues. V lost 6 bases to trimming and J lost 1 base, with 15 bases between them. Germline loops: CDR1 MNHEY, CDR2 SVGAGI.

This clone was observed a few times. The rearrangement uses TRBV7-2 and TRBJ1-2; 7 bases are shared with TRBD1. After removal of 0 bases from V and 8 bases from J, the junction contained 9 bases not matched to a gene. This CDR3 has 15 residues. Germline V gene data show CDR1 as SGHTA and CDR2 as FQGNSA. The CDR3 loop is CASSLAGTETAGYTF. Here the CDR3 DNA reads TGTGCCAGCAGCTTAGCCGGGACAGAGACCGCGGGCTACACCTTC.

V usage is TRBV5-4 and J usage is TRBJ2-3; TRBD2 aligns across 13 bases. This CDR3 is 17 amino acids long. Germline V lookup: CDR1 SGHNT, CDR2 YYREEE (reference sequence). V was pared by 0 bases and J by 4 bases, with 5 bases of the junction left unmatched. In nucleotides, the CDR3 is TGTGCCAGCAGCTTGGTGACTAGCGGGGGGATGGCAGATACGCAGTATTTT. Translation: CASSLVTSGGMADTQYF.

This clone was detected only a few times. V is TRBV18 and J is TRBJ2-2; D is undetermined. Germline CDR1 KGHSH, CDR2 LQKENI. Trimming stripped 5 bases from V and 0 bases from J, with 7 bases between. The CDR3 contains 14 residues. The CDR3 DNA sequence: TGTGCCAGCTCATTAGTGACGAACACCGGGGAGCTGTTTTTT. Protein product: CASSLVTNTGELFF. Variable domain in full (rest from reference TRBV18 and TRBJ2-2): NAGVMQNPRHLVRRRGQEARLRCSPMKGHSHVYWYRQLPEEGLKFMVYLQKENIIDESGMPKERFSAEFPKEGPSILRIQQVVRGDSAAYFCASSLVTNTGELFFGEGSRLTVL.

This CDR3 is CASSRRGLAGVGGEQFF. In DNA form, the CDR3 reads TGTGCCAGCAGCAGGAGGGGACTAGCGGGAGTAGGGGGTGAGCAGTTCTTC. The J gene is TRBJ2-1, the V gene TRBV11-3, with 14 bases lining up with TRBD2. The CDR3 totals 17 residues. With V trimmed by 5 bases and J by 9 bases, 12 bases remained unmatched. Germline assignment: CDR1 SGHNT and CDR2 YENEEA. The full variable domain, its missing parts supplied by reference TRBV11-3 and TRBJ2-1, is EAGVVQSPRYKIIEKKQPVAFWCNPISGHNTLYWYLQNLGQGPELLIRYENEEAVDDSQLPKDRFSAERLKGVDSTLKIQPAELGDSAVYLCASSRRGLAGVGGEQFFGPGTRLTVL.

This chain joins TRBV16 and TRBJ2-6; no firm D call. Germline CDR1 is KGHSY and CDR2 is FQNENV. The CDR3 consists of 15 residues. V was trimmed by 0 bases and J by 2 bases, leaving 5 bases between them. CDR3: CASSQSSAGANVLTF. CDR3 DNA sequence: TGTGCCAGCAGCCAATCCTCTGCTGGGGCCAACGTCCTGACTTTC.

This clone was seen at least ten times. The chain recombines TRBV29-1 with TRBJ1-1; D is perhaps TRBD1 (5 bases). Germline V lookup: CDR1 SQVTM, CDR2 ANQGSEA. CDR3 length equals 13 residues. V was clipped by 5 bases and J by 0 bases, with 10 bases between them. For the CDR3, the DNA is TGCAGCGTTTACAGGACCCTGAACACTGAAGCTTTCTTT. Residues: CSVYRTLNTEAFF. Based on the CDR3 plus reference TRBV29-1 and TRBJ1-1, the full variable domain is SAVISQKPSRDICQRGTSLTIQCQVDSQVTMMFWYRQQPGQSLTLIATANQGSEATYESGFVIDKFPISRPNLTFSTLTVSNMSPEDSSIYLCSVYRTLNTEAFFGQGTRLTVV.

There are a few counts of this clone. The chain is built from TRBV29-1 and TRBJ1-5; tentatively, D is TRBD1 (5 bases). Germline V CDR1 and CDR2: SQVTM, ANQGSEA. This CDR3 is built from 20 residues. Trimming left V 0 bases short and J 4 bases short, with 28 bases between. CDR3 sequence (DNA): TGCAGCGTTGAAGAGGTTTTTAGTTCAGTGGGTGGGGCTCGGAATCAGCCCCAGCATTTT. Its translation: CSVEEVFSSVGGARNQPQHF.

This clone was counted a few times. The chain employs TRBV7-2 and TRBJ1-1; a weak D match, TRBD1 (5 bases). The germline V and J ends were trimmed by 5 bases and 5 bases, with 9 bases remaining between them. This CDR3 contains 12 residues. Germline V gives CDR1 SGHTA, CDR2 FQGNSA. CDR3 nucleotides: TGTGCCAGCAGCCAGGGATCGACTGAAGCTTTCTTT. It codes for CASSQGSTEAFF.

Regarding this clone: The junction shows a germline mismatch at one end, possibly a read error. This chain joins TRBV19 and TRBJ2-2, with 7 bases identical to TRBD1. Germline V lookup: CDR1 LNHDA, CDR2 SQIVND (reference sequence). The CDR3 is made up of 8 amino acids. Here the CDR3 reads CASNRGGF. CDR3 DNA: TGTGCCAGTAACAGGGGTGGTTTT.

V usage is TRBV5-8 and J usage is TRBJ2-1; TRBD1 agrees at 7 bases. The V segment lost 7 bases and the J segment 3 bases; nucleotides outside the gene matches: 7. Germline loops: CDR1 SGHTS, CDR2 YDEGEE. The CDR3 spans 14 residues. DNA for the CDR3: TGTGCCAGCGGTGACAGGGTCGTCTACAATGAGCAGTTCTTC. The encoded protein is CASGDRVVYNEQFF. Supplemented by reference TRBV5-8 and TRBJ2-1, the full variable domain reads EAGVTQSPTHLIKTRGQQATLRCSPISGHTSVYWYQQALGLGLQFLLWYDEGEERNRGNFPPRFSGRQFPNYSSELNVNALELEDSALYLCASGDRVVYNEQFFGPGTRLTVL.

This clone has only a few counts. The chain joins TRBV18 to TRBJ2-7, with 8 positions matching TRBD1. Losses at the gene ends were 3 bases for V and 4 bases for J; bases not matched to a gene: 2. The V gene's germline CDR1 is KGHSH and CDR2 LQKENI. The CDR3 is made up of 13 amino acids. The CDR3 DNA sequence: TGTGCCAGCTCACCGGACAGGGAATACGAGCAGTACTTC. Translated, it gives CASSPDREYEQYF.

This clone was seen more than once but under ten times. The V gene is TRBV5-4, the J gene TRBJ2-3; D is perhaps TRBD2 (6 bases). The CDR3 has 16 amino acids. The ends were cut back, 0 bases at V and 5 bases at J, with 16 bases in the middle. Germline CDR1 SGHNT, CDR2 YYREEE (reference sequence). The CDR3 protein is CASSLGAGGNQDTQYF. The CDR3 nucleotides read TGTGCCAGCAGCTTGGGAGCCGGGGGTAATCAAGATACGCAGTATTTT.

The V gene is TRBV6-6, the J gene TRBJ2-7; D is uncertain. CDR1 MNHNY and CDR2 SVGAGI come from the germline V gene (reference sequence). CDR3 length: 15 amino acids. V lost 0 bases to trimming and J lost 0 bases, with 9 bases between them. The CDR3 sequence: CASSYSRRSSYEQYF. The CDR3 nucleotides are TGTGCCAGCAGTTACTCTCGCCGGAGCTCCTACGAGCAGTACTTC.

V is TRBV27 and J is TRBJ2-3, with TRBD2 as a possible D gene (5 bases). The CDR3 loop spans 17 amino acids. Trimming pared 5 bases from V and 2 bases from J, leaving 20 bases between. Germline-derived CDR1 and CDR2 are MNHEY and SMNVEV (reference sequence). The CDR3 region is CASSRRPPAVATDTQYF. DNA of the CDR3: TGTGCCAGCAGTAGACGCCCCCCAGCGGTGGCCACAGATACGCAGTATTTT.